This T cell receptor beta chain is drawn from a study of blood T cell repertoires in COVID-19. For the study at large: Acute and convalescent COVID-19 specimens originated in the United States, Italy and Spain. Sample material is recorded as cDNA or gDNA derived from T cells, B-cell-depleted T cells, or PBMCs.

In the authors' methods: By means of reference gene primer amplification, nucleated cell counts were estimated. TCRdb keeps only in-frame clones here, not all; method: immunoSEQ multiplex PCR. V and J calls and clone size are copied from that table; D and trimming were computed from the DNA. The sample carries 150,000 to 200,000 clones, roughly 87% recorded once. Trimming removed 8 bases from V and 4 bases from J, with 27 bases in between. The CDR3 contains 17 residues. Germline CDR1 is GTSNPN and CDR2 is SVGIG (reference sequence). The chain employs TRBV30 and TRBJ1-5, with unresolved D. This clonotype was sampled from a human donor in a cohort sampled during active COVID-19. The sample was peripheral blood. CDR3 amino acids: CARTGRTDLGLNQPQHF. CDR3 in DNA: TGTGCCCGAACCGGGAGGACGGATCTGGGATTAAATCAGCCCCAGCATTTT.